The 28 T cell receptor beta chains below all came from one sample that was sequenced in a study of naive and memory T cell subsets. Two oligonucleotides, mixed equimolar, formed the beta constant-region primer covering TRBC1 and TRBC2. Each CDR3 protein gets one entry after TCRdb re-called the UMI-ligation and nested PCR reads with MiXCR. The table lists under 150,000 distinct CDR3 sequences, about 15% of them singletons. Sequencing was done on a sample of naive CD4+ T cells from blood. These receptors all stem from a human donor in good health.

CDR3 loop: CSARGPQGAQTNTEAFF. The CDR3 nucleotides are TGCAGTGCTAGAGGTCCACAGGGGGCGCAAACAAACACTGAAGCTTTCTTT. The rearrangement joins TRBV20-1 to TRBJ1-1; 9 bases align to TRBD1. V lost 1 base and J lost 2; bases outside the gene matches: 11. The CDR3 has 17 amino acids. Germline V lookup: CDR1 DFQATT, CDR2 SNEGSKA (reference sequence).

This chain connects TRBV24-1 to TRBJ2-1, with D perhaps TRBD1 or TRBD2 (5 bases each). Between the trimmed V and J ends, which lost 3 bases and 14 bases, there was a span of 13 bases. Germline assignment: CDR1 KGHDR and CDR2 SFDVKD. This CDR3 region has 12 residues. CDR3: CATSDRDRVEFF. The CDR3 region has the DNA TGTGCCACCAGTGATCGGGACCGTGTGGAGTTCTTC.

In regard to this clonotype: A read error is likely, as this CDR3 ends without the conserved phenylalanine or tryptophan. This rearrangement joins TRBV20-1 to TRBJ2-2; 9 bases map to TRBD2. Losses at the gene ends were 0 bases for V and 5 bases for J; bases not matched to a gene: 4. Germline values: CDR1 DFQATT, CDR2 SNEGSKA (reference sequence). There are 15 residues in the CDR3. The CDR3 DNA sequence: TGCAGTGCTAGAGACGGCGGGAGGGATACCGGGGAGCTGTTTTCT. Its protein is CSARDGGRDTGELFS.

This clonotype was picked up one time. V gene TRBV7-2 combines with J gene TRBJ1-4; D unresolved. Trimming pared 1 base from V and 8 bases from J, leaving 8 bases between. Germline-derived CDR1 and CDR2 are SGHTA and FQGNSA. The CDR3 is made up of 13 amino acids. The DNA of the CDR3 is TGTGCCAGCAGCTTAGGGAGAATCGAAAAACTGTTTTTT. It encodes CASSLGRIEKLFF.

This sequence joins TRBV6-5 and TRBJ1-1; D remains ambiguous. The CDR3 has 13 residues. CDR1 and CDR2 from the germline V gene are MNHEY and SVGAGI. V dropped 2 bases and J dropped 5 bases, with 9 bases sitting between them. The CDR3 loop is CASSYGRGTEAFF. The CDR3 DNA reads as TGTGCCAGCAGTTACGGTCGAGGGACTGAAGCTTTCTTT.

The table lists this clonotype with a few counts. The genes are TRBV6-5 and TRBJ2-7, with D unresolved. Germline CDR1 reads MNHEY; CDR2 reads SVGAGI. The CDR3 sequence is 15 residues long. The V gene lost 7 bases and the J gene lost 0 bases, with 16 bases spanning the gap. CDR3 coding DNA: TGTGCCAGCACACGCCAGGACGTCGACTCCTACGAGCAGTACTTC. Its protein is CASTRQDVDSYEQYF.

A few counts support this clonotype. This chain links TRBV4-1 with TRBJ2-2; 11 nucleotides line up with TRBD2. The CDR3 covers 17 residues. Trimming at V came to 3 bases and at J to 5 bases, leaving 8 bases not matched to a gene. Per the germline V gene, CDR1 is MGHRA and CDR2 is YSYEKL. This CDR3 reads CASSQGQLAGATGELFF. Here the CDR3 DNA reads TGCGCCAGCAGCCAGGGTCAACTAGCGGGGGCTACCGGGGAGCTGTTTTTT.

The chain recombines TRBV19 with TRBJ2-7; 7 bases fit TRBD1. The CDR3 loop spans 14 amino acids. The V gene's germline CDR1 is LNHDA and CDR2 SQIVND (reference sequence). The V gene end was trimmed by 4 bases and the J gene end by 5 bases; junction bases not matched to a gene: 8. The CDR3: CASSSRQGRDEQYF. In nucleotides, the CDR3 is TGTGCCAGTAGTAGTCGACAGGGTCGCGACGAGCAGTACTTC.

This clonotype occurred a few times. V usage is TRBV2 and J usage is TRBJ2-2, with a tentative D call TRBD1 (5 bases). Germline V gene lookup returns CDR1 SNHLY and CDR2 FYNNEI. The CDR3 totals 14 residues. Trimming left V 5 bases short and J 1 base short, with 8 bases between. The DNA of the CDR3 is TGTGCCAGCAGTCCCGGACAGAACACCGGGGAGCTGTTTTTT. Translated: CASSPGQNTGELFF.

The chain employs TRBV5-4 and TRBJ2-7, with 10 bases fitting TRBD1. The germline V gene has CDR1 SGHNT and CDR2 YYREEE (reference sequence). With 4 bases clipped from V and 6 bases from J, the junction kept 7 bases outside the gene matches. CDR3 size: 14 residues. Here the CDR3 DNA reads TGTGCCAGCAGCACCGGGACAGGGGCCGGCGAGCAGTACTTC. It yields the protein CASSTGTGAGEQYF.

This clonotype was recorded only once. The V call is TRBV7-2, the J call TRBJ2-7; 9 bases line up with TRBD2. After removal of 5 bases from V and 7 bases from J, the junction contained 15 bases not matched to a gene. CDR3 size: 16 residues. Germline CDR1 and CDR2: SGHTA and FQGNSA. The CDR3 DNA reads TGTGCCAGCAGCCCGGGGACTAGCATGACCCTCGGGGAGCAGTACTTC. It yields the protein CASSPGTSMTLGEQYF.

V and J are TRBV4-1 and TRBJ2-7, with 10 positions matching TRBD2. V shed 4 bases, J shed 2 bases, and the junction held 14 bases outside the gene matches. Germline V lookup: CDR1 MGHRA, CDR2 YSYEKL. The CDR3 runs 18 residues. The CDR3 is CASSLDRSSGSPAYEQYF. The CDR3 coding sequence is TGCGCCAGCAGCCTCGATCGTTCTAGCGGGAGTCCCGCCTACGAGCAGTACTTC.

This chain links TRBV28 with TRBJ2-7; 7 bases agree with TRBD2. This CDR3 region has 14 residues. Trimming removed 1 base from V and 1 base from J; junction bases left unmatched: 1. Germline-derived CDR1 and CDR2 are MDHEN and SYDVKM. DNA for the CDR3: TGTGCCAGCAGTTTATTGCGGGGGTCCTACGAGCAGTACTTC. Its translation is CASSLLRGSYEQYF.

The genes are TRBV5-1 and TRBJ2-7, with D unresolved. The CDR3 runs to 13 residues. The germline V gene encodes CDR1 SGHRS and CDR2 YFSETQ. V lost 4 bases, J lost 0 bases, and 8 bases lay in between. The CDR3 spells CASSHSGSYEQYF. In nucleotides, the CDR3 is TGCGCCAGCAGCCACAGTGGCTCCTACGAGCAGTACTTC.

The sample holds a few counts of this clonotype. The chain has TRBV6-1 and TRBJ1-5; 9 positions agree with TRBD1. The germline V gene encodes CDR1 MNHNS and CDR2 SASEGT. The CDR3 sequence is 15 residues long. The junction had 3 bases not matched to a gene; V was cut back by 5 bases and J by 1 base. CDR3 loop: CASSTGGLSNQPQHF. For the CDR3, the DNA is TGTGCCAGCAGTACAGGGGGCCTGAGCAATCAGCCCCAGCATTTT.

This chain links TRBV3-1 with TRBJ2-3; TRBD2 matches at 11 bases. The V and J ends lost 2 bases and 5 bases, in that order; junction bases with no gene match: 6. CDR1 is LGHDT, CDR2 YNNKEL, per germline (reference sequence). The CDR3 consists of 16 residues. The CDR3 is CASSQRLAGGGDTQYF. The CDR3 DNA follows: TGTGCCAGCAGCCAAAGGCTAGCGGGAGGTGGAGATACGCAGTATTTT.

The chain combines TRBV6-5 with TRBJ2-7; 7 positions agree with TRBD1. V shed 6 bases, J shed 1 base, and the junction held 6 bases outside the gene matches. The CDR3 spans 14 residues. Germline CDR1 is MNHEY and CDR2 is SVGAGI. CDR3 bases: TGTGCCAGCAGCCGAGGGACAGCTTCCTACGAGCAGTACTTC. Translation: CASSRGTASYEQYF.

The CDR3 is CASSLYPRANEKLFF. CDR3 in DNA: TGTGCCAGCAGCTTATATCCCAGAGCTAATGAAAAACTGTTTTTT. The gene calls are TRBV7-2 and TRBJ1-4; no clear D gene. There are 15 residues in the CDR3. Trimming removed 2 bases from V and 3 bases from J, with 10 bases in between. Germline-derived CDR1 and CDR2 are SGHTA and FQGNSA.

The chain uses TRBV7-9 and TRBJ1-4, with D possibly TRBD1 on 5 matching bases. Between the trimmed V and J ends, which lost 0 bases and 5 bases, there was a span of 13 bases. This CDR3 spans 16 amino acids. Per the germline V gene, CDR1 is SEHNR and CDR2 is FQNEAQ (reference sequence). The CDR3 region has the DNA TGTGCCAGCAGCTTAGCGGGCAGGGCGGCGAATGAAAAACTGTTTTTT. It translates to CASSLAGRAANEKLFF.

As DNA, the CDR3 is TGCAGTGCTAGAGTCGGTGGGGCCTGTAGCACAGATACGCAGTATTTT. Its translation: CSARVGGACSTDTQYF. This chain joins TRBV20-1 and TRBJ2-3; the D gene is possibly TRBD1 (5 bases). The CDR3 runs to 16 residues. CDR1 DFQATT and CDR2 SNEGSKA come from the germline V gene (reference sequence). Trimming took 1 base from V and 0 from J, leaving 14 bases between them.

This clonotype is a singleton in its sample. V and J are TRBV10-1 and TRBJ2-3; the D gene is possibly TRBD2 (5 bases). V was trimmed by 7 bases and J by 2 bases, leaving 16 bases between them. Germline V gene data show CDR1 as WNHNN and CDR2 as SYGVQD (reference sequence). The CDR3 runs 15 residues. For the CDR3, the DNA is TGCGCCAGCAAAGGAGGAACGGGATTCACAGATACGCAGTATTTT. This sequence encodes CASKGGTGFTDTQYF.

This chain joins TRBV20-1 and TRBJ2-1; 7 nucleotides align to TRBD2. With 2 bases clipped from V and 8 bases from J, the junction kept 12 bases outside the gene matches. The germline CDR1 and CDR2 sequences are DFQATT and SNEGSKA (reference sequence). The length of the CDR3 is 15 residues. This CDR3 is CSARKGGSPRDEQFF. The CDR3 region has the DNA TGCAGTGCTAGAAAGGGCGGGAGCCCACGGGATGAGCAGTTCTTC.

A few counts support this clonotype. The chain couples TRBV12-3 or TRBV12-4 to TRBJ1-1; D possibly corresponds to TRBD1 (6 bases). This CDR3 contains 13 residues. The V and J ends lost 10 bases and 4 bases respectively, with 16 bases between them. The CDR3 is CATSGAHLTEAFF. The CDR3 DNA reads TGTGCCACCTCAGGGGCGCACCTCACTGAAGCTTTCTTT.

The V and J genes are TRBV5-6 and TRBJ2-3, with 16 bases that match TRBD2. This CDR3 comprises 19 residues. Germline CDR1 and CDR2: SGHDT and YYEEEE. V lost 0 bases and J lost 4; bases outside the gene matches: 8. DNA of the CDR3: TGTGCCAGCAGCTTGGTGGGACTAGCGGGAGGGCCTGGGGCAGATACGCAGTATTTT. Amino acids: CASSLVGLAGGPGADTQYF. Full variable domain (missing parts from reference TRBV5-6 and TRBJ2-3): DAGVTQSPTHLIKTRGQQVTLRCSPKSGHDTVSWYQQALGQGPQFIFQYYEEEERQRGNFPDRFSGHQFPNYSSELNVNALLLGDSALYLCASSLVGLAGGPGADTQYFGPGTRLTVL.

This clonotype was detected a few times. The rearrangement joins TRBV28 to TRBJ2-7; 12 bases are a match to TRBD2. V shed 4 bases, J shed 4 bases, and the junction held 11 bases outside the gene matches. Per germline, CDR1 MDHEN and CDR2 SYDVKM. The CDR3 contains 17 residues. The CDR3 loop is CASSSSVASGRVYEQYF. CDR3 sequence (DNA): TGTGCCAGCAGTTCTTCAGTCGCTAGCGGGAGGGTTTACGAGCAGTACTTC.

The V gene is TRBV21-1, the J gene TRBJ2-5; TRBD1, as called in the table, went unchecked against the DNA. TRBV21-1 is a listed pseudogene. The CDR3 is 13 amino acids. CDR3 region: CARGTAIVETQYF. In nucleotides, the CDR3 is TGTGCCAGAGGGACAGCGATCGTGGAGACCCAGTACTTC.

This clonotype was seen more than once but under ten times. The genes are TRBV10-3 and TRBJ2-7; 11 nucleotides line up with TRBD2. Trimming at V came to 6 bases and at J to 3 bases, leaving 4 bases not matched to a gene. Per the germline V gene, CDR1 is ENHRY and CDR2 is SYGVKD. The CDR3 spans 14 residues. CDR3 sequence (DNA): TGTGCCATCAGAATGGGACTAGCGGACTACGAGCAGTACTTC. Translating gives CAIRMGLADYEQYF.

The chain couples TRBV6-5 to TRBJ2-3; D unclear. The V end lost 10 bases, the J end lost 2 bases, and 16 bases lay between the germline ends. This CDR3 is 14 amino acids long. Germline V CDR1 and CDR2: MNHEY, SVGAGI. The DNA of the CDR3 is TGTGCCATCGGAGAACCCGCAGTCACAGATACGCAGTATTTT. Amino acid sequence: CAIGEPAVTDTQYF.